A selection of T cell receptor beta chains follows, all from one sample in a study of shared clonotypes between healthy human individuals. Sequencing was performed with immunoSEQ multiplex PCR; in TCRdb, only in-frame clones are kept and a portion is missing. The table shows 650,000 to 800,000 clones, with roughly nine tenths occurring only once. The sequenced material came from naive CD8+ T cells sorted from blood. These receptors all come from a man aged 25 to 40 in good health. Each CDR3 is given with its conserved first and last residue. The D gene is left open where the match is weak. Not every row has a clone size; where given, it reads once, few, many or a size class.

v_gene,j_gene,d_gene,abundance,CDR3nt,CDR3aa
TRBV11-2,TRBJ2-5,NA,NA,TGTGCCAGCAGCTTTCGGACAGGAGGGTCTAGAGAGACCCAGTACTTC,CASSFRTGGSRETQYF
TRBV27,TRBJ1-5,TRBD1,NA,TGTGCCAGTAACACAGGGGGTAGGGGCAATCAGCCCCAGCATTTT,CASNTGGRGNQPQHF
TRBV7-9,TRBJ1-1,NA,NA,TGTGCCACCTTCGAAGGGGCGCCGGACACTGAAGCTTTCTTT,CATFEGAPDTEAFF
TRBV6-6,TRBJ1-5,NA,NA,TGTGCCAGCAGTTACTCGGCAGGGTATCAGCCCCAGCATTTT,CASSYSAGYQPQHF
TRBV15,TRBJ2-5,NA,NA,TGTGCCACCAGCAGAGATAGGGCCGGACAAGAGACCCAGTACTTC,CATSRDRAGQETQYF
TRBV28,TRBJ2-5,NA,NA,TGTGCCAGCAGTCGACTAGTACTTGAAGAGACCCAGTACTTC,CASSRLVLEETQYF
TRBV7-9,TRBJ1-2,TRBD1,NA,TGTGCCAGCAGCCCAACTACCGGGACAGAGTATGGCTACACCTTC,CASSPTTGTEYGYTF
TRBV7-9,TRBJ1-2,TRBD1,NA,TGTGCCAGCAGCTCAAGCGCCCAGGACAGGGCAGGATATGGCTACACCTTC,CASSSSAQDRAGYGYTF
TRBV19,TRBJ1-2,NA,NA,TGTGCCAGTGATAAAGGGCGTTCTAACTATGGCTACACCTTC,CASDKGRSNYGYTF
TRBV5-1,TRBJ2-2,TRBD1,NA,TGCGCCAGCAGCTTGGCGGGACAGGGGTATGGCGGGGAGCTGTTTTTT,CASSLAGQGYGGELFF
TRBV14,TRBJ2-3,TRBD2,once,TGTGCCAGCAGCCCGACCCTCAGCGGGAGGGCGGGGAAGGCAGATACGCAGTATTTT,CASSPTLSGRAGKADTQYF
TRBV7-2,TRBJ1-3,NA,NA,TGTGCCAGCAGCCGTCAGGGATCTGGAAACACCATATATTTT,CASSRQGSGNTIYF
TRBV19,TRBJ2-7,TRBD1,NA,TGTGCCAGTAGTTTTGGGACAGGGACCTACGAGCAGTACTTC,CASSFGTGTYEQYF
TRBV30,TRBJ2-7,NA,NA,TGTGCCTGGAGTGGGGGCATGGGGGACGAGCAGTACTTC,CAWSGGMGDEQYF